This entry features one T cell receptor beta chain sequence. Its antigen is not known. The data originate from a study of T cell responses to AZD1222 COVID-19 vaccine. Study-wide results and caveats: Dominant at 160-218 and 743-854, vaccine-associated CD4 TCRs also spanned spike. Spike-specific TCR breadth and depth both grew after two AZD1222 doses. Repertoires were obtained solely post-peak T cell response. Most donors were white British, females outnumbered males, and clonal diversity was possibly underestimated.

The assay was immunoSEQ multiplex PCR, and TCRdb's table has in-frame clones only and misses some. Of 90,000 to 150,000 clones listed, 70% to 90% are singletons. Germline assignment: CDR1 SGHRS and CDR2 YFSETQ. The CDR3 is made up of 16 amino acids. The V segment lost 1 base and the J segment 1 base; nucleotides outside the gene matches: 4. The chain links TRBV5-1 to TRBJ2-3; 9 bases are shared with TRBD2. The sample consisted of peripheral blood, taken 28 days after the second AZD1222 dose. The source is an adult who received the AZD1222 COVID-19 vaccine. DNA for the CDR3: TGCGCCAGCAGCTTGTTAATAGCGGGGGGCACAGATACGCAGTATTTT. Translation gives CASSLLIAGGTDTQYF.